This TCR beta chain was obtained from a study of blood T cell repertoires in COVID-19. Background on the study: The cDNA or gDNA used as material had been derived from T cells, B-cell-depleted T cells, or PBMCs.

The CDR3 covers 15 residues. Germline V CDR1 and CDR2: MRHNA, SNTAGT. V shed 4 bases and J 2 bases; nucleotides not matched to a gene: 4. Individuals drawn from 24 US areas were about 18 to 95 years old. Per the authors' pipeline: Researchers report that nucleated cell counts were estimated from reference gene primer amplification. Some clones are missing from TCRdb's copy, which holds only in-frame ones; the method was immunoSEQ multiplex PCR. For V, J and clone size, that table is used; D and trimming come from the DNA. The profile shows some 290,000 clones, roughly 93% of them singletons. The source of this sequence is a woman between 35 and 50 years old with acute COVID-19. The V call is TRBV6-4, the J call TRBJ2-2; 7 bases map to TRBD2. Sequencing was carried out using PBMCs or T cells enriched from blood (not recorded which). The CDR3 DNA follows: TGTGCCAGCAGTGTGGTAGCGGGCAACACCGGGGAGCTGTTTTTT. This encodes CASSVVAGNTGELFF.